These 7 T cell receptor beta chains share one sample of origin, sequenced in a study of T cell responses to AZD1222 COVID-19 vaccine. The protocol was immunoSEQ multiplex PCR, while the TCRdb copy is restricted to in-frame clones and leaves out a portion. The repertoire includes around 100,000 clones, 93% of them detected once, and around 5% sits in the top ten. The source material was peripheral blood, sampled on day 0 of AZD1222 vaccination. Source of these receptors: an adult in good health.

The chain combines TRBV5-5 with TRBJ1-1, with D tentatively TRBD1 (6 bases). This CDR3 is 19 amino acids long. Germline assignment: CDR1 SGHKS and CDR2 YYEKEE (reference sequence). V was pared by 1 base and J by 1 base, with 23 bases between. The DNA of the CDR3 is TGTGCCAGCAGCTTGCAGGGGACAAGTCTGGTGGGATGGAACACTGAAGCTTTCTTT. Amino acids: CASSLQGTSLVGWNTEAFF.

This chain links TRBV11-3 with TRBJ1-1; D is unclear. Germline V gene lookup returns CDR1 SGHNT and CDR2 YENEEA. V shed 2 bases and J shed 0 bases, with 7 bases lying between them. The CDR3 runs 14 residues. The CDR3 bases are TGTGCCAGCAGCTTAAGTGGCGTGAACACTGAAGCTTTCTTT. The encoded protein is CASSLSGVNTEAFF.

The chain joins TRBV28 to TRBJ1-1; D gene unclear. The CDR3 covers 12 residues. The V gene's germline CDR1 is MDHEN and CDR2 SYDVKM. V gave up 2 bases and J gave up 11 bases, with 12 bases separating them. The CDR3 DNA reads TGTGCCAGCAGTTTAATAGCGGGTGGCGCTTTCTTT. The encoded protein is CASSLIAGGAFF.

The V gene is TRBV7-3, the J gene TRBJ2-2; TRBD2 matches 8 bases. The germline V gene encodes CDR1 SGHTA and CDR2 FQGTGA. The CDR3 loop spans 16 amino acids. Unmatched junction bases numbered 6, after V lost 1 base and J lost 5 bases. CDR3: CASSLKTERGTGELFF. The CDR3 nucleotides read TGTGCCAGCAGCTTAAAAACTGAGCGGGGGACCGGGGAGCTGTTTTTT.

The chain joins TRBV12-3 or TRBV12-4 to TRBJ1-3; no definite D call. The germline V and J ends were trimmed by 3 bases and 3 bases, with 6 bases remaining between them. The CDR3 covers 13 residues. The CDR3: CASSFSLGNTIYF. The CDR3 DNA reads TGTGCCAGCAGTTTCTCTCTTGGAAACACCATATATTTT.

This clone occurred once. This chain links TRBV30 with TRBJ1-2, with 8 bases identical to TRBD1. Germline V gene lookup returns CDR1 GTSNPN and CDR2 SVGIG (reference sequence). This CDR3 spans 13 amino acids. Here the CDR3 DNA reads TGTGCATGCGGAGGACAGGGCCTCTATGGCTACACCTTC. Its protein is CACGGQGLYGYTF.

Here the CDR3 DNA reads TGTGCCAGCAGCTTATCCAGCGGGAGTCATTACGAGCAGTACTTC. This gives the protein CASSLSSGSHYEQYF. The chain uses TRBV5-4 and TRBJ2-7; 8 bases match TRBD2. CDR3 size: 15 residues. Germline lookup yields CDR1 SGHNT and CDR2 YYREEE (reference sequence). V was pared by 2 bases and J by 4 bases, with 8 bases of the junction left unmatched.